The clone carrying this TCR beta chain turned up a few times. What it binds is unknown. The data were obtained in a study of CD8+ T cells in alopecia areata. Extracted RNA was reverse transcribed, and the resulting cDNA served as sequencing template. Profiled with immunoSEQ multiplex PCR; TCRdb holds only in-frame clones, not every one. The sample includes 160,000 or so clones, 65% to 75% seen only once; the top ten take over 9.5%. Study-wide results and caveats: Across lesional scalp, and particularly alopecia totalis/universalis, clonality surpassed that of normal scalp.

Collection of lesional scalp punch biopsies and peripheral blood was performed in alopecia areata patients. The receptor's source is a human donor with alopecia areata. Sample: CD8+ T cells sorted from blood, taken at week 0.

Here the CDR3 reads CASSSGRKTGGELFF. The CDR3 DNA sequence: TGTGCCAGCAGTTCTGGTCGGAAAACGGGCGGGGAGCTGTTTTTT. The rearrangement uses TRBV2 and TRBJ2-2, with no clear D. In germline, CDR1 is SNHLY, CDR2 FYNNEI. Trimming pared 5 bases from V and 7 bases from J, leaving 17 bases between. The CDR3 spans 15 residues.